This section outlines one T cell receptor beta chain sequence together with its context. This specimen comes from a study of metastatic and nonmetastatic thyroid tumors. Across the whole study: From malignant and benign thyroid patients, repertoires in blood and in tumor or nodule tissue were compared.

None of the patients had undergone any treatment ahead of thyroid surgery. Through MiXCR, TCRdb re-clonotyped the PCR reads. Counted here are approximately 21,000 clones, around 23% occurring once; the ten biggest clones make up 71%. Sequencing input: blood. The TCR was taken from a male donor with papillary thyroid cancer or a benign thyroid nodule (not recorded which). Some clones in this sample may be carry-over from other donors' samples.

This CDR3 reads CASSVVVGGANVLTF. The CDR3, as DNA: TGTGCCAGCAGCGTTGTTGTTGGTGGGGCCAACGTCCTGACTTTC. The J gene is TRBJ2-6, the V gene TRBV28; D call uncertain. Trimming pared 6 bases from V and 3 bases from J, leaving 12 bases between. Germline V lookup: CDR1 MDHEN, CDR2 SYDVKM. The CDR3 extends over 15 amino acids.